The 9 T cell receptor beta chains below were found in one sample sequenced in a study of T cells in localized non-small cell lung cancer. TCRdb keeps only in-frame clones here, not all; method: immunoSEQ multiplex PCR. The table records under 40,000 clones, 85% to 90% of them present only once. Sequenced here: peripheral blood, sampled before any cancer treatment. Receptors were obtained from a woman aged 35-70 years with stage I lung adenocarcinoma.

V and J are TRBV7-3 and TRBJ1-2, with 9 bases lining up with TRBD1. The V gene end was trimmed by 5 bases and the J gene end by 4 bases; junction bases not matched to a gene: 11. The CDR3 extends over 16 amino acids. The V gene's germline CDR1 is SGHTA and CDR2 FQGTGA. The CDR3 sequence: CASSIVPGQGLYGYTF. DNA of the CDR3: TGTGCCAGCAGCATTGTCCCGGGACAGGGACTCTATGGCTACACCTTC. Filled out from reference TRBV7-3 and TRBJ1-2, the complete variable domain reads GAGVSQTPSNKVTEKGKYVELRCDPISGHTALYWYRQSLGQGPEFLIYFQGTGAADDSGLPNDRFFAVRPEGSVSTLKIQRTERGDSAVYLCASSIVPGQGLYGYTFGSGTRLTVV.

The rearrangement uses TRBV6-1 and TRBJ2-7; D possibly uses TRBD1 or TRBD2 (6 bases each). The V end lost 3 bases, the J end lost 7 bases, and 19 bases lay between the germline ends. The CDR3 contains 15 residues. Germline values: CDR1 MNHNS, CDR2 SASEGT. In nucleotides, the CDR3 is TGTGCCAGCAGTGATTTGGGGGGCCCAAGGCGGGAGCAGTACTTC. Residues: CASSDLGGPRREQYF.

This rearrangement joins TRBV6-5 to TRBJ2-7; D gene uncertain. This CDR3 region has 13 residues. V lost 4 bases to trimming and J lost 2 bases, with 9 bases between them. Germline values: CDR1 MNHEY, CDR2 SVGAGI. CDR3 nucleotides: TGTGCCAGCAGTTCGTCAAGAGCCTACGAGCAGTACTTC. Translation: CASSSSRAYEQYF.

The chain links TRBV9 to TRBJ1-2, with D possibly matching TRBD1 (5 bases). V was clipped by 3 bases and J by 4 bases, with 25 bases between them. The CDR3 sequence is 18 residues long. The germline gives CDR1 SGDLS, CDR2 YYNGEE. The CDR3 nucleotides are TGTGCCAGCAGCGGAAATGGGCAGTTCGAGGGGCTAGCCTATGGCTACACCTTC. Translated: CASSGNGQFEGLAYGYTF.

The rearrangement joins TRBV7-2 to TRBJ2-3; no definite D call. The CDR3 runs to 14 residues. CDR1 and CDR2 from the germline V gene are SGHTA and FQGNSA. The V end lost 6 bases, the J end lost 0 bases, and 10 bases lay between the germline ends. CDR3 nucleotides: TGTGCCAGCAGGGTCGCGGCTAGCACAGATACGCAGTATTTT. This gives the protein CASRVAASTDTQYF.

The chain couples TRBV7-2 to TRBJ2-7; D is possibly TRBD1 (6 bases). The germline V gene encodes CDR1 SGHTA and CDR2 FQGNSA. V was pared by 1 base and J by 5 bases, with 15 bases between. The CDR3 spans 15 residues. The CDR3 region is CASSLGTGLVDEQYF. The CDR3 region has the DNA TGTGCCAGCAGCTTAGGTACAGGGTTGGTTGACGAGCAGTACTTC. The variable domain in full, completed from reference TRBV7-2 and TRBJ2-7, reads GAGVSQSPSNKVTEKGKDVELRCDPISGHTALYWYRQSLGQGLEFLIYFQGNSAPDKSGLPSDRFSAERTGGSVSTLTIQRTQQEDSAVYLCASSLGTGLVDEQYFGPGTRLTVT.

This clone has a handful of counts. The rearrangement uses TRBV9 and TRBJ1-2, with 7 bases aligning to TRBD1. The germline CDR1 and CDR2 sequences are SGDLS and YYNGEE. V shed 3 bases and J 5 bases; nucleotides not matched to a gene: 10. This CDR3 region has 15 residues. CDR3 protein: CASSAELGQPYGYTF. CDR3 nucleotides: TGTGCCAGCAGCGCCGAACTGGGACAGCCATATGGCTACACCTTC.

V is TRBV27 and J is TRBJ2-7, with D possibly being TRBD1 (6 bases). Germline V CDR1 and CDR2: MNHEY, SMNVEV (reference sequence). The CDR3 extends over 14 amino acids. With 6 bases removed from V and 2 bases from J, the gap between germline ends came to 14 bases. The CDR3 DNA is TGTGCCAGCAGCCGTGGCGACAGGACCTACGAGCAGTACTTC. Protein product: CASSRGDRTYEQYF.

The chain employs TRBV13 and TRBJ2-3; 11 bases map to TRBD2. Germline loops: CDR1 PRHDT, CDR2 FYEKMQ (reference sequence). Trimming removed 5 bases from V and 5 bases from J; junction bases left unmatched: 18. This CDR3 is 19 amino acids long. The CDR3 sequence: CASSRPLAGGLGRGDTQYF. In nucleotides, the CDR3 is TGTGCCAGCAGCCGACCCCTAGCGGGGGGCCTGGGTCGGGGAGATACGCAGTATTTT.